A single TCR beta chain is shown here with its context. As yet, its antigen is unknown. The PCR had 60 Vbeta and 13 Jbeta primers. Sequencing used immunoSEQ multiplex PCR; TCRdb keeps in-frame clones, though not all of them. The repertoire includes some 120,000 clones, over 75% of them detected once, and 3.7% sits in the top ten. This entry is derived from a study of cytomegalovirus exposure and HLA in healthy donors. Trimming took 3 bases from V and 2 from J; bases not matched to a gene: 7. Per the germline V gene, CDR1 is MNHNS and CDR2 is SASEGT. This CDR3 has 16 residues. Study results and caveats: Sequencing artifact likely explains a cluster of highly shared sequence variants.

At collection, donors were nominally healthy, but unrecorded immune exposures were probable. The source is a human donor in good health. The source material was PBMCs. The chain carries TRBV6-1 and TRBJ1-5; 7 bases are shared with TRBD1. CDR3 bases: TGTGCCAGCAGTGAGGAACAGGGGAGAGGCAATCAGCCCCAGCATTTT. Its translation: CASSEEQGRGNQPQHF.